Listed below are T cell receptor beta chains from one sample, sequenced in a study of PD-L1 blockade in urothelial cancer. Clones were sequenced by immunoSEQ multiplex PCR, and TCRdb holds only the in-frame ones, with some missing. The data hold roughly 48,000 clones, with over 75% observed a single time. The sequenced sample was PBMCs, obtained around atezolizumab (anti-PD-L1) treatment. These receptors all stem from a man aged 35-49 years with urothelial cancer. Both conserved end residues are part of each CDR3. Fields, in order: J gene, CDR3 length, V gene, CDR3 protein.

>TRBJ2-1|14|TRBV29-1
CSVELAARYNEQFF
>TRBJ2-6|14|TRBV6-5
CASSHRAGANVLTF
>TRBJ2-6|18|TRBV11-2
CASRLPSGSFSGANVLTF
>TRBJ2-1|20|TRBV5-1
CASSLPLRREDSSSYNEQFF
>TRBJ2-7|16|TRBV5-8
CASSPQRTSFAYEQYF
>TRBJ2-3|13|TRBV19
CASSMAGGDTQYF
>TRBJ1-1|16|TRBV19
CASTLTGTGKNTEAFF
>TRBJ2-7|15|TRBV5-8
CASSLVTGGPYEQYF
>TRBJ2-1|11|TRBV28
CASTRRNEQFF
>TRBJ2-7|14|TRBV7-9
CASSLRDSNYEQYF
>TRBJ1-3|15|TRBV5-4
CASSMTGGSGNTIYF
>TRBJ2-7|15|TRBV6-5
CASSYSGVSAYEQYF
>TRBJ2-2|15|TRBV7-9
CASDPSGTSSGELFF
>TRBJ2-7|16|TRBV7-2
CASSLVASGRSNEQYF
>TRBJ2-7|19|TRBV5-1
CASSHRVGGATNRDYEQYF
>TRBJ1-2|13|TRBV28
CASSFPEDFDLTF
>TRBJ2-3|15|TRBV9
CASSPRQGNTDTQYF
>TRBJ2-1|15|TRBV15
CATSISGTGGDEQFF
>TRBJ2-2|13|TRBV30
CAWSPGGPGELFF
>TRBJ1-5|12|TRBV28
CASSRERGPQHF
>TRBJ2-7|15|TRBV29-1
CSVEVSGTVAYEQYF
>TRBJ1-1|14|TRBV18
CASSADSLNTEAFF
>TRBJ2-7|14|TRBV2
CASSAKGLAGGLYF
>TRBJ2-7|13|TRBV6-1
CASSDLAGYEQYF
>TRBJ2-7|15|TRBV11-3
CASSLGQGDTYEQYF
>TRBJ1-1|11|TRBV30
CAWGRELVAFF
>TRBJ1-4|14|TRBV28
CASSLRGRDEKLFF
>TRBJ2-7|14|TRBV28
CASSPRRATYEQYF
>TRBJ1-2|15|TRBV6-1
CASSATGRVADGYTF
>TRBJ2-7|19|TRBV2
CASRGGTGQGEFSSYEQYF
>TRBJ1-3|15|TRBV30
CAWIETGKSGNTIYF